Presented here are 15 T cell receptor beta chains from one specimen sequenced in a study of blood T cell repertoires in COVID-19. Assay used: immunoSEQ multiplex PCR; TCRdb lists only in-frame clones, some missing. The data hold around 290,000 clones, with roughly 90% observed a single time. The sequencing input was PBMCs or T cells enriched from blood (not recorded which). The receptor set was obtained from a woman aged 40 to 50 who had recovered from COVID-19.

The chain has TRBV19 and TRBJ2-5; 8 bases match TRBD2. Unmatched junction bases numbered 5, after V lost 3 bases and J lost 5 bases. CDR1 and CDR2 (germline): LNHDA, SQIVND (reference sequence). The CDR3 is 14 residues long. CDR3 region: CASSMRREAETQYF. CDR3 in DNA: TGTGCCAGTAGTATGCGGCGGGAGGCTGAGACCCAGTACTTC.

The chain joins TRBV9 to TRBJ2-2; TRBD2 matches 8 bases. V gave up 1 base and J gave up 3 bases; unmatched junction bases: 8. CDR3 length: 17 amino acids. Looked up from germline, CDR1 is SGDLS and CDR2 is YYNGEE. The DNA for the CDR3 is TGTGCCAGCAGCGTAACCCCGATTAGCGGGGACACCGGGGAGCTGTTTTTT. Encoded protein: CASSVTPISGDTGELFF.

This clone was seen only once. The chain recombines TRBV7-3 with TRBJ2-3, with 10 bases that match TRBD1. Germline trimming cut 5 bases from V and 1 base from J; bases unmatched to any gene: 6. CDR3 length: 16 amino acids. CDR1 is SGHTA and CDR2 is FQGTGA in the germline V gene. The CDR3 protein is CASSQGQGSGTDTQYF. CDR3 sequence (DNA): TGTGCCAGCAGCCAGGGACAGGGGAGTGGCACAGATACGCAGTATTTT.

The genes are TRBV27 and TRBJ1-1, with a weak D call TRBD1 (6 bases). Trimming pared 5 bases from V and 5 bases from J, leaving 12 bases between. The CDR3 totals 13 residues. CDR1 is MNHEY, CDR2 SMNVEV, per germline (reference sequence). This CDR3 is CASSNRVGTEAFF. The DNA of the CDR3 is TGTGCCAGCAGTAACAGGGTAGGAACTGAAGCTTTCTTT.

Here the CDR3 DNA reads TGTGCCTGCACTAGCGGGGGTGCTTTCTCTGGAAACACCATATATTTT. Translating it yields CACTSGGAFSGNTIYF. V is TRBV30 and J is TRBJ1-3, with D possibly matching TRBD1 (5 bases). This CDR3 spans 16 amino acids. V dropped 6 bases and J dropped 0 bases, with 18 bases sitting between them. Germline V lookup: CDR1 GTSNPN, CDR2 SVGIG (reference sequence).

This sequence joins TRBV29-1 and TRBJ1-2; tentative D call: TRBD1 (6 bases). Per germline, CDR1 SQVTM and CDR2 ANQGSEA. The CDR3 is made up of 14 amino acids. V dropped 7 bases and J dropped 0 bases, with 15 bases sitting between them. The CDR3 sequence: CSAILDSSNYGYTF. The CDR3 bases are TGCAGCGCGATCTTGGACAGCTCTAACTATGGCTACACCTTC.

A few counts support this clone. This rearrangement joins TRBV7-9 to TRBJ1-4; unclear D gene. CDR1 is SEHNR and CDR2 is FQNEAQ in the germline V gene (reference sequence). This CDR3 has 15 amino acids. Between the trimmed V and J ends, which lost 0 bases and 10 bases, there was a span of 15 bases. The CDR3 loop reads CASSLAGSRVGKLFF. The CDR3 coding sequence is TGTGCCAGCAGCTTAGCCGGGTCTCGAGTAGGAAAACTGTTTTTT.

The CDR3 region has the DNA TGTGCCTGGAGTGTGCTAGCGGGGCGCTCCACAGATACGCAGTATTTT. It is translated as CAWSVLAGRSTDTQYF. This chain uses TRBV30 with TRBJ2-3; 9 bases are shared with TRBD2. The CDR3 has 16 amino acids. With 0 bases clipped from V and 2 bases from J, the junction kept 6 bases outside the gene matches. Germline V gene data show CDR1 as GTSNPN and CDR2 as SVGIG (reference sequence). The whole variable domain, filled in from reference TRBV30 and TRBJ2-3, reads SQTIHQWPATLVQPVGSPLSLECTVEGTSNPNLYWYRQAAGRGLQLLFYSVGIGQISSEVPQNLSASRPQDRQFILSSKKLLLSDSGFYLCAWSVLAGRSTDTQYFGPGTRLTVL.

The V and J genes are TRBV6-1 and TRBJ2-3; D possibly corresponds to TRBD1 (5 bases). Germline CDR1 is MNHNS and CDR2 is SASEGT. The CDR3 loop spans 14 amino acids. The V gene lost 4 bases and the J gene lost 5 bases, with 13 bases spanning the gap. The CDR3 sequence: CASSGTRTGDTQYF. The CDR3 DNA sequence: TGTGCCAGCAGTGGGACAAGGACGGGAGATACGCAGTATTTT.

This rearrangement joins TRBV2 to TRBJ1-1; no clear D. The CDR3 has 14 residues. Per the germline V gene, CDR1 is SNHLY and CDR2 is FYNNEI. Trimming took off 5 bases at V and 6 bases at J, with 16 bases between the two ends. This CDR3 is CASSSRARGSEAFF. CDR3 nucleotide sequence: TGTGCCAGCAGTAGCCGGGCGAGAGGGTCTGAAGCTTTCTTT.

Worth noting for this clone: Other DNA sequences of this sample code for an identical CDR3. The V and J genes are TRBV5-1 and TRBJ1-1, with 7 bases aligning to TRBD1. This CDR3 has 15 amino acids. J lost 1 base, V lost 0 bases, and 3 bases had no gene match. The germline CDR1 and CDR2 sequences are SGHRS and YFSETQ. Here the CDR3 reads CASSLGQGSNTEAFF. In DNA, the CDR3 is TGCGCCAGCAGCTTGGGACAGGGATCGAACACTGAAGCTTTCTTT.

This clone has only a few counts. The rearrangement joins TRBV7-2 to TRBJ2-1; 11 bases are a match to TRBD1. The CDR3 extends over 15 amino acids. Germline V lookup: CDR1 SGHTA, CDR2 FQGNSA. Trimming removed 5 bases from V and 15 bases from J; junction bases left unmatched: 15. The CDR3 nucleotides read TGTGCCAGCAGCGCCCAGGGACAGGGGGGCACGGGTTGGTTCTTC. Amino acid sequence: CASSAQGQGGTGWFF.

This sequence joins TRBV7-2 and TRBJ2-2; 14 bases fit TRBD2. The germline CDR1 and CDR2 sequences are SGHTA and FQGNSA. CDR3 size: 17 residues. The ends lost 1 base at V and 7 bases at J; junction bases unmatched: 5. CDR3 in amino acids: CASSLGGLAGVVGELFF. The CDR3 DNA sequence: TGTGCCAGCAGCTTAGGGGGACTAGCGGGAGTCGTCGGGGAGCTGTTTTTT.

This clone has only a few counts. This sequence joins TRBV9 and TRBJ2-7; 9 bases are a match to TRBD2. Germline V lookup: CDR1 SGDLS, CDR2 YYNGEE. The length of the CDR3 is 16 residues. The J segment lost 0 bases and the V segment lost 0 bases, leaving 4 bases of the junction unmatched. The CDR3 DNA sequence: TGTGCCAGCAGCGTAGGGGGTAGCGGGAGCTCCTACGAGCAGTACTTC. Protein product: CASSVGGSGSSYEQYF. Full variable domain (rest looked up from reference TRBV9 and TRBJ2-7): DSGVTQTPKHLITATGQRVTLRCSPRSGDLSVYWYQQSLDQGLQFLIQYYNGEERAKGNILERFSAQQFPDLHSELNLSSLELGDSALYFCASSVGGSGSSYEQYFGPGTRLTVT.

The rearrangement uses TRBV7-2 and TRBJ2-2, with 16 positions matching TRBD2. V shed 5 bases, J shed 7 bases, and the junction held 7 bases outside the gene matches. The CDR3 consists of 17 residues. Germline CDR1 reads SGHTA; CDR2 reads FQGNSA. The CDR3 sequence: CASSLGLAGGNGGELFF. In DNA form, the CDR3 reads TGTGCCAGCAGCCTGGGACTAGCGGGAGGGAACGGCGGGGAGCTGTTTTTT.